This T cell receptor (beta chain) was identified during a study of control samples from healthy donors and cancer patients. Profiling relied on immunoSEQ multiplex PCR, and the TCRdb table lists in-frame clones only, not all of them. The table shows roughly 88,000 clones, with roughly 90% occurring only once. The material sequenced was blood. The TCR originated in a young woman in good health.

The CDR3 nucleotides are TGTGCCAGCAGTTTAGTCGGGGCAGGGTTCTCTGGAAACACCATATATTTT. Its protein is CASSLVGAGFSGNTIYF. The gene calls are TRBV28 and TRBJ1-3, with D tentatively TRBD1 (5 bases). V lost 2 bases and J lost 0, with 14 bases in between. Per germline, CDR1 MDHEN and CDR2 SYDVKM. The length of the CDR3 is 17 residues.